A single TCR beta chain is shown here with its context. Its target is not known. RNA was extracted and reverse transcribed into cDNA as the sequencing template. Libraries were prepared by immunoSEQ multiplex PCR; TCRdb keeps only in-frame clonotypes and omits some of them. Altogether about 280,000 clones are present, more than 45% being singletons, with the ten largest covering around 1.8%. The sample belongs to a study of CD8+ T cells in alopecia areata. Sample treatment: oral pan-JAK inhibitor, 5-10 mg twice daily. Germline CDR1 reads SQVTM; CDR2 reads ANQGSEA. There are 13 residues in the CDR3. Trimming took 4 bases from V and 7 from J; bases not matched to a gene: 7. Findings and caveats of the study: Scalp and blood samples kept many expanded lesional clones throughout tofacitinib. The study found TCR sharing across patients less clear than in mice, possibly for HLA reasons. Clonality exceeded that of normal scalp in lesional scalp, most notably in alopecia totalis/universalis.

The source was CD4+ T cells sorted from blood, collected at week 24, from a patient treated with tofacitinib. The gene calls are TRBV29-1 and TRBJ2-5, with 9 bases lining up with TRBD2. The receptor was derived from a human donor with alopecia areata. CDR3 residues: CSVVTSGSGTQYF. CDR3 nucleotides: TGCAGCGTTGTTACTAGCGGGTCGGGGACCCAGTACTTC.